Below, 3 T cell receptor beta chains from the same sample are listed, as sequenced in a study of Ad26.COV2.S vaccination and SARS-CoV-2 variants. The protocol was immunoSEQ multiplex PCR, while the TCRdb copy is restricted to in-frame clones and leaves out a portion. This repertoire shows about 350,000 clones, approximately 90% found once; its top ten account for 3% to 4%. The sequencing used peripheral blood, collected after recovery from COVID-19. The source is a human donor who had recovered from COVID-19.

The CDR3 protein is CASSPGTGGVYEQYF. CDR3 in DNA: TGTGCCAGCAGTCCCGGGACAGGGGGCGTCTACGAGCAGTACTTC. The rearrangement joins TRBV2 to TRBJ2-7; the match to TRBD1 covers 12 bases. CDR3 length: 15 amino acids. The V segment lost 5 bases and the J segment 3 bases; nucleotides outside the gene matches: 5. The germline gives CDR1 SNHLY, CDR2 FYNNEI.

V and J are TRBV27 and TRBJ2-2; TRBD1 matches 8 bases. J was trimmed by 5 bases and V by 6 bases; bases with no gene match: 8. The length of the CDR3 is 15 residues. The germline gives CDR1 MNHEY, CDR2 SMNVEV (reference sequence). The CDR3 nucleotides read TGTGCCAGCAGCCGGCCGGACAGGGTAACCGGGGAGCTGTTTTTT. Encoded protein: CASSRPDRVTGELFF.

The chain employs TRBV12-3 or TRBV12-4 and TRBJ1-5, with 9 bases lining up with TRBD1. The CDR3 is 12 amino acids. V lost 1 base and J lost 15; bases outside the gene matches: 4. The CDR3 here is CASSLGQGVGHF. The CDR3 DNA reads as TGTGCCAGCAGTTTAGGACAGGGGGTAGGGCATTTT.